This TCR beta chain was sequenced for a study of shared clonotypes between healthy human individuals. V gave up 5 bases and J gave up 7 bases; unmatched junction bases: 5. This CDR3 has 12 amino acids. Germline V gene lookup returns CDR1 SGHTA and CDR2 FQGNSA. The assay was carried out at the deep level. The assay was immunoSEQ multiplex PCR, and TCRdb's table has in-frame clones only and misses some. The repertoire has more than 550,000 clones, around 91% of them found once; the top ten carry 30% to 40%. This clone was recorded once. The sequence was obtained from a man between 18 and 35 years old in good health. Some clones in this sample may be carry-over from other donors' samples. The sequenced material came from memory CD8+ T cells from PBMCs. Subset described: CD45RO+ cells pooled with CCR7-negative TemRA cells. The chain uses TRBV7-2 and TRBJ2-7; 7 bases line up with TRBD1. The chain's CDR3 is CASSIQGPEQYF. The DNA of the CDR3 is TGTGCCAGCAGCATACAGGGGCCTGAGCAGTACTTC.